This T cell receptor (beta chain) was documented in a study of T cell responses to AZD1222 COVID-19 vaccine. Per the germline V gene, CDR1 is MNHEY and CDR2 is SMNVEV (reference sequence). V lost 6 bases to trimming and J lost 0 bases; unmatched junction nucleotides: 7. The CDR3 is 15 amino acids. Sequencing was performed with immunoSEQ multiplex PCR; in TCRdb, only in-frame clones are kept and a portion is missing. The sample contains 110,000 to 150,000 clones, roughly 91% of which appear only once. The chain has TRBV27 and TRBJ1-2, with 7 bases aligning to TRBD1. This clonotype originated in an adult in good health. Sequenced material: peripheral blood, taken on day 0 of AZD1222 vaccination. The CDR3: CASRPGQDTNYGYTF. DNA for the CDR3: TGTGCCAGCAGGCCTGGACAGGATACTAACTATGGCTACACCTTC.